These 5 T cell receptor beta chains came from one sample sequenced in a study of blood T cell repertoires in COVID-19. Here immunoSEQ multiplex PCR was the method, and the copy in TCRdb shows in-frame clones only, minus some. The repertoire holds some 90,000 clones, with about 83% as singletons. Sequencing was performed on peripheral blood. These receptor sequences come from a human donor in a cohort sampled during active COVID-19.

Only one count was recorded for this clone. As DNA, the CDR3 is TGCAGCGTTATTTTAGGGGGCGAAGAGACCCAGTACTTC. This codes for CSVILGGEETQYF. The chain recombines TRBV29-1 with TRBJ2-5, with 7 bases aligning to TRBD1. After removal of 5 bases from V and 3 bases from J, the junction contained 6 bases not matched to a gene. This CDR3 has 13 amino acids. The V gene's germline CDR1 is SQVTM and CDR2 ANQGSEA.

The chain combines TRBV6-6 with TRBJ1-5; 9 nucleotides match TRBD1. Germline V gene sequence: CDR1 MNHNY, CDR2 SVGAGI (reference sequence). Unmatched junction bases numbered 18, after V lost 6 bases and J lost 0 bases. The CDR3 length is 20 residues. For the CDR3, the DNA is TGTGCCAGCAGCGACCGGACGTCGGGACAGGGACTCTATAGCAATCAGCCCCAGCATTTT. As protein: CASSDRTSGQGLYSNQPQHF.

The CDR3 DNA reads TGTGCCAGCAGCAGCAGGGGCCAAAACATTCAGTACTTC. Residues: CASSSRGQNIQYF. This chain uses TRBV7-2 with TRBJ2-4; tentatively, D is TRBD1 (6 bases). Trimming took 5 bases from V and 5 from J, leaving 10 bases between them. The CDR3 spans 13 residues. The V gene's germline CDR1 is SGHTA and CDR2 FQGNSA.

The chain employs TRBV7-2 and TRBJ2-2; a possible D gene is TRBD2 (6 bases). CDR1 and CDR2 from the germline V gene are SGHTA and FQGNSA. Trimming removed 5 bases from V and 7 bases from J, with 14 bases in between. The CDR3 loop spans 14 amino acids. The CDR3 region has the DNA TGTGCCAGCAGCCGCGGGACGGCCAACGGGGAGCTGTTTTTT. Protein: CASSRGTANGELFF.

The chain links TRBV3-1 (or the pseudogene TRBV3-2) to TRBJ1-3; perhaps TRBD1 as D (5 bases). There are 12 residues in the CDR3. CDR1 is LGHDT and CDR2 is YNNKEL in the germline V gene (reference sequence). V was trimmed by 4 bases and J by 8 bases, leaving 9 bases between them. The CDR3 nucleotides are TGTGCCAGCAGCCCCGGGGGGGACACCATATATTTT. Translated: CASSPGGDTIYF.